This T cell receptor (beta chain) derives from a study of T cells of healthy individuals. TCRdb passed the 5' RACE reads through MiXCR, listing each CDR3 protein once. The sample includes about 57,000 distinct CDR3 sequences, 16% of them seen just once. CDR3 length: 16 residues. Germline lookup yields CDR1 KGHSH and CDR2 LQKENI. J was trimmed by 4 bases and V by 1 base; bases with no gene match: 7. This receptor was identified in a human donor in good health. The chain couples TRBV18 to TRBJ2-1, with 7 bases matching TRBD2. In DNA form, the CDR3 reads TGTGCCAGCTCACCACGCCTAGCGGAGCGTTACAATGAGCAGTTCTTC. This gives the protein CASSPRLAERYNEQFF.